Sequencing of this T cell receptor beta chain was carried out in a study of T cell repertoires in cytomegalovirus infection. Study-wide background: Recently identified HLA-C-restricted CMV epitopes were used, and well-studied HLA-B-restricted CMV epitopes were used as well. In public TCR beta signatures, there were indications of both CMV infection and matching HLA type.

The V and J ends lost 2 bases and 1 base respectively, with 15 bases between them. Germline V gene lookup returns CDR1 SEHNR and CDR2 FQNEAQ (reference sequence). The CDR3 spans 18 residues. Notes on the study in general: CMV carriers having the relevant HLA were flagged by cumulative public TCR beta family frequency.

TCRdb re-derived calls from the reads in MiXCR, one entry per CDR3 protein. The sample gives some 920,000 distinct CDR3 sequences, 31% of which show up once; about an eighth is in the top ten. A note on this clonotype: Its antigen remains unidentified. A clone one base away is much larger, so this may be a read error.

The V gene is TRBV7-9, the J gene TRBJ2-6; D unresolved. The source of this sequence is a human donor in good health (CMV status not recorded). Some clones in this sample may be carry-over from other donors' samples. This material consisted of cultured CD8+ T cells from PBMCs, taken from culture after CMV antigen stimulation. CDR3 residues: CASSLPIGLGSGANVLTF. The CDR3 region has the DNA TGTGCCAGCAGCTTACCGATAGGCCTGGGGTCTGGGGCCAACGTCCTGACTTTC.